A selection of T cell receptor beta chains follows, all from one sample in a study of beta chain features in type 1 diabetes. The repertoire was sequenced with immunoSEQ multiplex PCR; TCRdb's copy has only in-frame clones and lacks some. The table has about 650,000 clones, around 11% seen once. Material for sequencing was naive CD4+ T cells from blood. The receptor source for this set is a man aged 30-40 years with type 1 diabetes. CDR3s leave out the opening cysteine and the closing phenylalanine or tryptophan. Fields, in order: V gene, CDR3 protein.

v_call: TRBV28; cdr3_aa: ATRVTAKETQY
v_call: TRBV5-1; cdr3_aa: ASSGQAGDEQY
v_call: TRBV4-3; cdr3_aa: ASSQEQGNSPLH
v_call: TRBV11-2; cdr3_aa: ASSLDLWGSSFDGYT
v_call: TRBV28; cdr3_aa: ASSLGDSPRETQH
v_call: TRBV6-6; cdr3_aa: ASSYGHGGEQF
v_call: TRBV28; cdr3_aa: ASKLAEQETQY
v_call: TRBV7-2; cdr3_aa: ASSRRTRNSPLH
v_call: TRBV4-1; cdr3_aa: ASTSPDRVPNEQF
v_call: TRBV5-1; cdr3_aa: ASSLGQGFDEQF
v_call: TRBV9; cdr3_aa: ASAGSAHQETQY
v_call: TRBV7-2; cdr3_aa: ASSFLDSYEQY
v_call: TRBV28; cdr3_aa: ASSTLVSGGTF
v_call: TRBV9; cdr3_aa: ASSLNSNSPLH
v_call: TRBV6-5; cdr3_aa: ASSSGEAHWKDTQY
v_call: TRBV9; cdr3_aa: ASSPQGFGAGELF
v_call: TRBV11-2; cdr3_aa: ASSLAQAKNIQY
v_call: TRBV9; cdr3_aa: ASSVGEGYGNTIY
v_call: TRBV5-1; cdr3_aa: ASSLSDTEAF
v_call: TRBV6-5; cdr3_aa: ASSYRGPVTGELF
v_call: TRBV6-5; cdr3_aa: ASRTAMNEGNTIY
v_call: TRBV29-1; cdr3_aa: SVRADRRSYEQY
v_call: TRBV28; cdr3_aa: ASSRGYGYT
v_call: TRBV12-5; cdr3_aa: ASGRTDNRPRGYT
v_call: TRBV5-1; cdr3_aa: ASMSATQETQY
v_call: TRBV7-2; cdr3_aa: ASSLQGGELF
v_call: TRBV4-2; cdr3_aa: ASSHSGQGAGNQPQH